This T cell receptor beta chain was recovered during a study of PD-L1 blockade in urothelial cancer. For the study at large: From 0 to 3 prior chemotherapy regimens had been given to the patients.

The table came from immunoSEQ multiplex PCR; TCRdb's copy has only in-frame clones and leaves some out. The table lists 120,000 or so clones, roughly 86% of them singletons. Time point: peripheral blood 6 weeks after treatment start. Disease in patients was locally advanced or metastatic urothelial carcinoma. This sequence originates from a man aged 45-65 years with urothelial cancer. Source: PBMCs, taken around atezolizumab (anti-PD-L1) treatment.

The CDR3 sequence: CATSRDTDRIAKNIQYF. The DNA of the CDR3 is TGTGCCACCAGCAGAGATACAGACCGAATAGCCAAAAACATTCAGTACTTC. The chain links TRBV15 to TRBJ2-4; D gene uncertain. The CDR3 is 17 residues long. Trimming shortened V by 0 bases and J by 0 bases, and 12 bases separated the two germline ends. Germline lookup yields CDR1 LNHNV and CDR2 YYDKDF (reference sequence).